These T cell receptor beta chains were read from a single sample in a study of shared clonotypes between healthy human individuals. This table comes from immunoSEQ multiplex PCR, and its TCRdb copy is limited to in-frame clones, with some not included. This table has 2 million to 2.5 million clones, about nine tenths appearing once. The sample consisted of naive CD4+ T cells from PBMCs. The source is a man between 18 and 35 years old in good health. Some clones in this sample may be carry-over from other donors' samples. Both conserved end residues are part of each CDR3. A D gene is named only where the DNA matches it firmly. Not all rows give a size; the values are once, few, many and, for expanded clones, a class.

V gene,J gene,D gene,clone size,CDR3 protein,CDR3 DNA
TRBV27,TRBJ1-1,.,.,CASSLPDRAEAFF,TGTGCCAGCAGTTTGCCGGACAGAGCTGAAGCTTTCTTT
TRBV6-5,TRBJ1-2,.,.,CASSRAPHGESGYTF,TGTGCCAGCAGCCGCGCCCCTCACGGGGAGAGTGGCTACACCTTC
TRBV5-1,TRBJ1-3,TRBD1,.,CASSSTGGDSGNTIYF,TGCGCCAGCAGCTCGACAGGGGGTGACTCTGGAAACACCATATATTTT
TRBV5-6,TRBJ1-4,TRBD1,.,CASSMGPPTGKKLFF,TGTGCCAGCAGCATGGGTCCCCCGACAGGGAAAAAACTGTTTTTT
TRBV5-4,TRBJ1-1,.,.,CASSLVYTRDAEAFF,TGTGCCAGCAGCTTGGTTTACACCCGGGATGCTGAAGCTTTCTTT
TRBV2,TRBJ1-2,.,once,CASSQIQGPGYGYTF,TGTGCCAGCAGTCAAATACAGGGTCCGGGCTATGGCTACACCTTC
TRBV14,TRBJ2-5,.,.,CASSQDGSRKETQYF,TGTGCCAGCAGCCAAGATGGGTCCCGGAAAGAGACCCAGTACTTC
TRBV9,TRBJ2-1,.,.,CASSVGGSSSYNEQFF,TGTGCCAGCAGCGTAGGCGGATCGAGCTCCTACAATGAGCAGTTCTTC
TRBV4-1,TRBJ2-7,.,.,CASSQVYDGRGGEQYF,TGCGCCAGCAGCCAAGTGTATGACGGGAGAGGAGGCGAGCAGTACTTC
TRBV9,TRBJ2-1,TRBD2,.,CASSVGPSGNEQFF,TGTGCCAGCAGCGTAGGCCCTAGCGGCAATGAGCAGTTCTTC
TRBV7-9,TRBJ1-1,.,.,CASSLEVVGARNTEAFF,TGTGCCAGCAGCTTAGAGGTCGTGGGGGCGAGGAACACTGAAGCTTTCTTT
TRBV6-5,TRBJ1-1,.,.,CASSSRPGEFEAFF,TGTGCCAGCAGTTCACGCCCGGGAGAGTTTGAAGCTTTCTTT
TRBV7-3,TRBJ1-1,TRBD1,once,CASSLTGATPPTTEAFF,TGTGCCAGCAGCTTGACAGGGGCAACACCCCCTACCACTGAAGCTTTCTTT
TRBV19,TRBJ1-2,.,.,CASSRGATNYGYTF,TGTGCCAGTAGTCGCGGGGCTACTAACTATGGCTACACCTTC
TRBV7-2,TRBJ2-1,.,.,CASSIDSYNEQFF,TGTGCCAGCAGCATTGACAGCTACAATGAGCAGTTCTTC
TRBV5-1,TRBJ2-6,.,few,CASSLRSGANVLTF,TGCGCCAGCAGCTTGCGGTCTGGGGCCAACGTCCTGACTTTC
TRBV5-1,TRBJ2-3,TRBD2,.,CASSLRQRGSTDTQYF,TGCGCCAGCAGCTTGCGTCAGCGGGGCAGCACAGATACGCAGTATTTT
TRBV5-1,TRBJ2-7,TRBD2,.,CASSIIAGPLKGEQYF,TGCGCCAGCAGCATAATAGCGGGACCCTTGAAGGGGGAGCAGTACTTC
TRBV19,TRBJ1-2,TRBD1,.,CASSSRTGGGGYTF,TGTGCCAGTAGTTCGCGGACAGGGGGCGGTGGCTACACCTTC
TRBV27,TRBJ2-7,.,.,CASSFPGTSKPYF,TGTGCCAGCAGTTTCCCCGGGACATCTAAACCCTACTTC
TRBV6-5,TRBJ1-3,.,.,CASSYVSGAGNTIYF,TGTGCCAGCAGTTACGTCTCAGGGGCAGGAAACACCATATATTTT
TRBV5-1,TRBJ1-2,.,few,CASSLDRGTGYTF,TGCGCCAGCAGCTTGGATCGGGGGACTGGCTACACCTTC
TRBV7-3,TRBJ2-7,.,once,CASSLMGRSESYEQYF,TGTGCCAGCAGCTTAATGGGGAGATCGGAGTCCTACGAGCAGTACTTC
TRBV28,TRBJ2-1,.,.,CASSLRSTLGNEQFF,TGTGCCAGCAGTTTAAGATCGACCCTCGGGAATGAGCAGTTCTTC
TRBV11-2,TRBJ2-5,.,once,CASSPPLVYQETQYF,TGTGCCAGCAGCCCCCCACTAGTCTACCAAGAGACCCAGTACTTC
TRBV5-1,TRBJ2-1,.,.,CASSLGYSSYNEQFF,TGCGCCAGCAGCTTGGGGTACAGCTCCTACAATGAGCAGTTCTTC
TRBV18,TRBJ2-7,.,.,CASSPAGSEEQYF,TGTGCCAGCTCACCAGCCGGGTCTGAAGAGCAGTACTTC
TRBV21-1,TRBJ2-7,.,.,CASRDRGLVPSYEQYF,TGTGCCAGCAGGGACAGGGGCCTCGTTCCATCCTACGAGCAGTACTTC
TRBV28,TRBJ1-5,TRBD1,.,CASSWTGSTGNQPQHF,TGTGCCAGCAGTTGGACAGGGAGCACAGGCAATCAGCCCCAGCATTTT
TRBV20-1,TRBJ2-7,TRBD1,.,CSATPGQGPYF,TGCAGTGCCACCCCGGGACAGGGCCCGTACTTC
TRBV23-1,TRBJ2-6,.,.,CASSLLKCSGANVLTF,TGCGCCAGCAGTCTTTTGAAATGCTCTGGGGCCAACGTCCTGACTTTC
TRBV5-1,TRBJ2-2,.,.,CASSSYVNTGELFF,TGCGCCAGCAGTTCATACGTTAACACCGGGGAGCTGTTTTTT
TRBV28,TRBJ2-1,TRBD2,.,CAPGAEREGNEQFF,TGTGCCCCCGGAGCGGAGCGGGAGGGGAATGAGCAGTTCTTC
TRBV7-9,TRBJ1-2,.,.,CASSLEQVVFYGYTF,TGTGCCAGCAGCTTAGAGCAGGTTGTTTTTTATGGCTACACCTTC
TRBV7-3,TRBJ2-3,TRBD2,.,CASSLSGGPDTQYF,TGTGCCAGCAGCTTAAGCGGGGGGCCAGATACGCAGTATTTT
TRBV30,TRBJ1-4,.,.,CAWSVRSGIKEKLFF,TGTGCCTGGAGTGTTCGATCGGGGATAAAAGAAAAACTGTTTTTT
TRBV19,TRBJ2-2,TRBD2,.,CASSLGLAGVLTTGELFF,TGTGCCAGTAGTCTAGGACTAGCGGGAGTGTTGACGACCGGGGAGCTGTTTTTT
TRBV9,TRBJ2-6,.,.,CASSVGGSGANVLTF,TGTGCCAGCAGCGTAGGCGGATCTGGGGCCAACGTCCTGACTTTC
TRBV7-3,TRBJ2-5,.,.,CASSIQGSRWETQYF,TGTGCCAGCAGCATTCAGGGTTCTCGGTGGGAGACCCAGTACTTC
TRBV6-1,TRBJ2-7,TRBD1,.,CASSPTGALGQYF,TGTGCCAGCAGTCCTACAGGGGCTCTTGGGCAGTACTTC
TRBV4-3,TRBJ2-5,.,.,CASSLGTFETQYF,TGCGCCAGCAGCCTCGGGACATTTGAGACCCAGTACTTC
TRBV18,TRBJ1-1,.,once,CASSPVRTPTEAFF,TGTGCCAGCTCACCCGTCCGTACACCCACTGAAGCTTTCTTT
TRBV28,TRBJ2-7,.,.,CASSLRPGFHEQYF,TGTGCCAGCAGTTTACGCCCCGGGTTCCACGAGCAGTACTTC
TRBV4-1,TRBJ1-5,.,.,CASSSQTYSNQPQHF,TGCGCCAGCAGCTCACAGACCTATAGCAATCAGCCCCAGCATTTT
TRBV7-9,TRBJ2-1,.,.,CASSLKDSYNEQFF,TGTGCCAGCAGCTTGAAGGACAGTTACAATGAGCAGTTCTTC
TRBV9,TRBJ2-2,.,.,CASSVVMGRDTGELFF,TGTGCCAGCAGCGTAGTCATGGGGCGAGACACCGGGGAGCTGTTTTTT
TRBV30,TRBJ1-6,.,.,CAWAFQGFYSSPLHF,TGTGCCTGGGCATTCCAAGGGTTTTACAGTTCACCCCTCCACTTT
TRBV18,TRBJ2-3,.,.,CASSVRESGTDTQYF,TGTGCCAGCTCGGTCCGGGAATCGGGGACAGATACGCAGTATTTT
TRBV30,TRBJ1-5,.,once,CAWSPDSPWPQHF,TGTGCCTGGAGCCCCGACAGCCCATGGCCCCAGCATTTT
TRBV7-3,TRBJ2-7,.,once,CASSLGDVSYEQYF,TGTGCCAGCAGTCTCGGGGACGTCTCCTACGAGCAGTACTTC
TRBV19,TRBJ2-7,TRBD1,.,CASSPTPRDRGGYEQYF,TGTGCCAGTAGTCCCACCCCCCGGGACAGGGGGGGGTACGAGCAGTACTTC